Shown below are 18 T cell receptor beta chains from a single sample sequenced in a study of Ad26.COV2.S vaccination and SARS-CoV-2 variants. Treatment in this sample: 19 received Ad26.COV2.S at low or high dose, single or two shots; roughly five received placebo; per-sample allocation not given. The samples date from day 63 after the first vaccine or placebo injection. This table comes from immunoSEQ multiplex PCR, and its TCRdb copy is limited to in-frame clones, with some not included. This table holds about 280,000 clones, 70% to 90% found once. Source: peripheral blood, taken in a trial of Ad26.COV2.S vaccine versus placebo. Receptors were obtained from a person aged 18 to 65 who received the Ad26.COV2.S COVID-19 vaccine or a placebo.

This chain joins TRBV6-5 and TRBJ1-6; weak D call: TRBD1 (5 bases). Trimming pared 3 bases from V and 9 bases from J, leaving 15 bases between. Germline CDR1 reads MNHEY; CDR2 reads SVGAGI. The CDR3 is 15 residues long. The CDR3 spells CASSYGRAVSSPLHF. The CDR3 DNA reads TGTGCCAGCAGTTATGGCAGGGCAGTGAGTTCACCCCTCCACTTT.

The CDR3 DNA reads TGTGCCAGCAGCTCTCAGACTAGCGGGAGTGTAGGGACCCAGTACTTC. The encoded protein is CASSSQTSGSVGTQYF. The chain couples TRBV7-2 to TRBJ2-5, with 12 positions matching TRBD2. V was clipped by 4 bases and J by 7 bases; unmatched bases: 10. CDR1 is SGHTA and CDR2 is FQGNSA in the germline V gene. This CDR3 has 16 residues.

V gene TRBV5-4 combines with J gene TRBJ2-1; 8 nucleotides align to TRBD2. With 1 base clipped from V and 4 bases from J, the junction kept 4 bases outside the gene matches. The CDR3 runs to 15 residues. Looked up from germline, CDR1 is SGHNT and CDR2 is YYREEE (reference sequence). Written as DNA, the CDR3 is TGTGCCAGCAGCTTGACCAGCGGGGGTTACAATGAGCAGTTCTTC. Translated: CASSLTSGGYNEQFF.

The rearrangement links TRBV5-6 to TRBJ1-1, with TRBD1 matching 8 bases. The germline V gene encodes CDR1 SGHDT and CDR2 YYEEEE. The CDR3 totals 15 residues. V lost 2 bases, J lost 0 bases, and 3 bases stayed unmatched. The chain's CDR3 is CASSLQGVLNTEAFF. In DNA form, the CDR3 reads TGTGCCAGCAGCTTACAGGGGGTCTTGAACACTGAAGCTTTCTTT.

The gene calls are TRBV2 and TRBJ2-7; tentative D call: TRBD2 (7 bases). The CDR3 runs to 17 residues. Germline V gene sequence: CDR1 SNHLY, CDR2 FYNNEI. V lost 10 bases and J 2 bases, leaving 27 bases between the germline ends. CDR3 residues: CANSPQRDTLIPYEQYF. The CDR3 bases are TGTGCCAACTCCCCGCAGCGGGACACCCTCATCCCCTACGAGCAGTACTTC.

V is TRBV7-9 and J is TRBJ1-3; TRBD1 might be the D (6 bases). The germline V gene has CDR1 SEHNR and CDR2 FQNEAQ (reference sequence). CDR3 size: 14 residues. The V gene lost 5 bases and the J gene lost 0 bases, with 8 bases spanning the gap. The CDR3 region is CASSRTDSGNTIYF. The CDR3 region has the DNA TGTGCCAGCAGCAGGACAGACTCTGGAAACACCATATATTTT.

V usage is TRBV28 and J usage is TRBJ2-7; D remains unclear. Trimming removed 5 bases from V and 9 bases from J, with 14 bases in between. In germline, CDR1 is MDHEN, CDR2 SYDVKM. This CDR3 is 12 amino acids long. CDR3 residues: CASSVQKTAQYF. CDR3 in DNA: TGTGCCAGCAGTGTCCAGAAAACGGCGCAGTACTTC.

The sample holds one count of this clone. The rearrangement links TRBV18 to TRBJ2-3; D ambiguous. Trimming cost V 3 bases and J 2 bases, with 15 bases left between them. Germline CDR1 KGHSH, CDR2 LQKENI. The CDR3 spans 16 residues. The CDR3 sequence: CASSPGIGQTTDTQYF. CDR3 nucleotides: TGTGCCAGCTCACCCGGAATAGGGCAGACCACAGATACGCAGTATTTT.

To note about this clone: The same CDR3 arises from other DNA sequences in this sample as well. The chain employs TRBV6-5 and TRBJ1-5; D unclear. V shed 2 bases and J shed 2 bases, with 4 bases lying between them. This CDR3 is 13 amino acids long. Germline CDR1 and CDR2: MNHEY and SVGAGI. This CDR3 reads CASSYGGNQPQHF. CDR3 nucleotide sequence: TGTGCCAGCAGTTACGGCGGCAATCAGCCCCAGCATTTT.

The V call is TRBV2, the J call TRBJ2-2; TRBD1 matches at 8 bases. With V trimmed by 6 bases and J by 8 bases, 2 bases remained unmatched. The V gene's germline CDR1 is SNHLY and CDR2 FYNNEI. The CDR3 covers 12 residues. As DNA, the CDR3 is TGTGCCAGCAGCGGGGACAGGGGGGAGCTGTTTTTT. It is translated as CASSGDRGELFF.

Worth noting for this clone: Germline and junction disagree at one end, which may indicate a read error. J is TRBJ1-1 and V is TRBV18; D might be TRBD1 (5 bases). The V gene's germline CDR1 is KGHSH and CDR2 LQKENI. The length of the CDR3 is 15 residues. CDR3 residues: CASSPRAEGNAEAFF. The CDR3 DNA sequence: TGTGCCAGCTCACCGAGGGCCGAGGGGAACGCTGAAGCTTTCTTT. The full variable domain, its missing parts supplied by reference TRBV18 and TRBJ1-1, is NAGVMQNPRHLVRRRGQEARLRCSPMKGHSHVYWYRQLPEEGLKFMVYLQKENIIDESGMPKERFSAEFPKEGPSILRIQQVVRGDSAAYFCASSPRAEGNAEAFFGQGTRLTVV.

The rearrangement joins TRBV10-2 to TRBJ2-3; D gene uncertain. The V end lost 3 bases, the J end lost 3 bases, and 1 base lay between the germline ends. Germline assignment: CDR1 WSHSY and CDR2 SAAADI. The CDR3 is 11 amino acids. The CDR3 nucleotides read TGCGCCAGCAGTGAAACAGATACGCAGTATTTT. Protein product: CASSETDTQYF.

Concerning this clone itself: At one end the junction does not follow the germline gene, possibly because of a read error. This chain links TRBV20-1 with TRBJ2-2, with a weak D call TRBD2 (6 bases). The CDR3 length is 11 residues. Germline V lookup: CDR1 DFQATT, CDR2 SNEGSKA (reference sequence). The CDR3 region has the DNA TGCAGTGCAAAGTGGTCCGGGGGGCTGTTTTTT. This translates into CSAKWSGGLFF.

This CDR3 is CASSLANLLSGTQYF. The CDR3 coding sequence is TGTGCCAGCAGCTTGGCCAACCTCCTTTCGGGTACGCAGTATTTT. This sequence joins TRBV5-4 and TRBJ2-3; the D is unclear. The CDR3 runs to 15 residues. CDR1 is SGHNT, CDR2 YYREEE, per germline (reference sequence). Trimming cost V 0 bases and J 8 bases, with 16 bases left between them.

The chain recombines TRBV19 with TRBJ2-7, with 8 bases that match TRBD2. Germline-derived CDR1 and CDR2 are LNHDA and SQIVND (reference sequence). V dropped 7 bases and J dropped 3; count of bases not matched to a gene: 8. This CDR3 spans 14 amino acids. The CDR3 nucleotides read TGTGCCAGTACCGCGACCGGGACTAGCTACGAGCAGTACTTC. This codes for CASTATGTSYEQYF.

V usage is TRBV7-2 and J usage is TRBJ2-7; D unresolved. Germline loops: CDR1 SGHTA, CDR2 FQGNSA. V dropped 4 bases and J dropped 0 bases, with 13 bases sitting between them. The CDR3 covers 15 residues. The chain's CDR3 is CASSSTGQSSYEQYF. The CDR3 DNA sequence: TGTGCCAGCAGCTCCACCGGGCAGAGCTCCTACGAGCAGTACTTC. The whole variable domain, filled in from reference TRBV7-2 and TRBJ2-7, reads GAGVSQSPSNKVTEKGKDVELRCDPISGHTALYWYRQSLGQGLEFLIYFQGNSAPDKSGLPSDRFSAERTGGSVSTLTIQRTQQEDSAVYLCASSSTGQSSYEQYFGPGTRLTVT.

This sequence joins TRBV11-1 and TRBJ2-5, with D possibly being TRBD1 (6 bases). Trimming took 5 bases from V and 4 from J, leaving 14 bases between them. The germline V gene has CDR1 SGHAT and CDR2 FQDESV (reference sequence). This CDR3 comprises 14 residues. CDR3: CASSPQTGTETQYF. The CDR3 DNA reads TGTGCCAGCAGCCCGCAAACAGGGACAGAGACCCAGTACTTC.

This clone was seen many times. This chain connects TRBV19 to TRBJ1-5, with TRBD1 as a possible D gene (6 bases). Germline CDR1 LNHDA, CDR2 SQIVND (reference sequence). This CDR3 region has 15 residues. The ends were cut back, 6 bases at V and 0 bases at J, with 12 bases in the middle. The CDR3 sequence: CASRNRDYSNQPQHF. In DNA form, the CDR3 reads TGTGCCAGTAGGAACAGGGACTATAGCAATCAGCCCCAGCATTTT. The complete variable domain, with remaining parts taken from reference TRBV19 and TRBJ1-5, reads DGGITQSPKYLFRKEGQNVTLSCEQNLNHDAMYWYRQDPGQGLRLIYYSQIVNDFQKGDIAEGYSVSREKKESFPLTVTSAQKNPTAFYLCASRNRDYSNQPQHFGDGTRLSIL.